This T cell receptor (beta chain) was observed in a study of T-cell memory formation after mild COVID-19. Turning to the study itself: Each donor largely had its own TCR clusters.

This clonotype was picked up a small number of times. What it binds is not known. Study results and caveats: In second-wave clones peaking day 37, SARS-CoV-2 specificity remained unconfirmed. CD8+ contracting clones occupied EMRA, while CD4+ ones occupied mainly CM and EM. Cross-reactive memory seemingly joined, as some responding clones were found in pre-infection memory.

The germline CDR1 and CDR2 sequences are SGHDT and YYEEEE. Trimming at V came to 4 bases and at J to 2 bases, leaving 9 bases not matched to a gene. The CDR3 is 16 amino acids. TCRdb itself ran the 5' RACE reads through MiXCR, one entry per CDR3 protein. The sample contains 250,000 to 300,000 distinct CDR3 sequences, 16% of which appear only once. The chain couples TRBV5-6 to TRBJ2-7, with 10 bases fitting TRBD1. This TCR was sampled from a man younger than 35 who had mild COVID-19 (a few samples of this study predate the infection). Cell type and time point are not known. Sequencing input: PBMCs or a T cell subset sorted from them (not recorded which). This CDR3 is CASSDSGTGDPYEQYV. In DNA, the CDR3 is TGTGCCAGCAGCGATTCCGGGACAGGGGATCCCTACGAGCAGTACGTC.